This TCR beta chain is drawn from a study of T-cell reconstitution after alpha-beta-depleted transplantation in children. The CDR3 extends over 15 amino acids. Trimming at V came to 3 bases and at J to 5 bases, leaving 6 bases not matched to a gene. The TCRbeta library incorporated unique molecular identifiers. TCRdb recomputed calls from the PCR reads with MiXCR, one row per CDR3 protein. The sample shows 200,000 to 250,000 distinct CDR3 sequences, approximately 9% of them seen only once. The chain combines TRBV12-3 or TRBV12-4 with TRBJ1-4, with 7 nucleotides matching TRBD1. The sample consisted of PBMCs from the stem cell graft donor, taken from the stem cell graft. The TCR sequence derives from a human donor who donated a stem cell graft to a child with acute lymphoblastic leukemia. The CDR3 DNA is TGTGCCAGCAGTTTCTCCGGGACAGAAAATGAAAAACTGTTTTTT. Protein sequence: CASSFSGTENEKLFF.